This entry lists 7 T cell receptor beta chains sequenced from one sample in a study of blood T cell repertoires in COVID-19 (dated by TCRdb to 2018 to 2020). Libraries were constructed by the immunoSEQ multiplex PCR assay. The immuneACCESS repertoire file appears here via TCRdb, limited to in-frame rearrangements. These files lack a portion of the clones; in checked studies, under half of the deficit traces to unresolved V genes, and the cause of the others is not known. This sample holds 390,000 or so clones; around nine tenths were observed only once. Around 9.3% of the sample is in the top ten clones. The sequenced sample consisted of PBMCs or T cells enriched from blood (not recorded which). These receptors all stem from a woman in her forties or fifties who had recovered from COVID-19.

The CDR3 protein is CASSQAGVSGNTIYF. The CDR3 DNA reads TGTGCCAGCAGCCAAGCAGGCGTCTCTGGAAACACCATATATTTT. This chain links TRBV3-1 (or the pseudogene TRBV3-2) with TRBJ1-3; no definite D call. The germline V and J ends were trimmed by 1 base and 0 bases, with 7 bases remaining between them. This CDR3 contains 15 residues. Germline V gene sequence: CDR1 LGHDT, CDR2 YNNKEL (reference sequence).

The rearrangement uses TRBV28 and TRBJ2-7, with D unresolved. Germline CDR1 reads MDHEN; CDR2 reads SYDVKM. This CDR3 spans 16 amino acids. Trimming cost V 3 bases and J 3 bases, with 18 bases left between them. The CDR3 loop is CASSFDVPRVHYEQYF. CDR3 DNA: TGTGCCAGCAGTTTCGATGTTCCCCGGGTCCACTACGAGCAGTACTTC.

The chain couples TRBV11-1 to TRBJ2-2; D ambiguous. The V gene's germline CDR1 is SGHAT and CDR2 FQDESV (reference sequence). The CDR3 contains 13 residues. Trimming pared 7 bases from V and 4 bases from J, leaving 10 bases between. The CDR3 bases are TGTGCCAGCACCTCAAGACTCACCGGGGAGCTGTTTTTT. Residues: CASTSRLTGELFF.

The rearrangement uses TRBV6-5 and TRBJ1-1; a possible D gene is TRBD1 (6 bases). With 0 bases removed from V and 4 bases from J, the gap between germline ends came to 9 bases. Germline values: CDR1 MNHEY, CDR2 SVGAGI. The CDR3 runs to 14 residues. CDR3 nucleotides: TGTGCCAGCAGTTACTCGAGGACAGCCACTGAAGCTTTCTTT. This sequence encodes CASSYSRTATEAFF.

The V gene is TRBV5-1, the J gene TRBJ1-4; D ambiguous. Germline V gene lookup returns CDR1 SGHRS and CDR2 YFSETQ. V gave up 4 bases and J gave up 12 bases, with 25 bases separating them. The length of the CDR3 is 16 residues. This CDR3 reads CASSPRGPGNPAELFF. CDR3 in DNA: TGCGCCAGCAGCCCCCGAGGACCGGGAAACCCGGCGGAACTGTTTTTT.

The chain links TRBV2 to TRBJ2-7; D is possibly TRBD2 (6 bases). V dropped 6 bases and J dropped 1 base, with 13 bases sitting between them. The germline CDR1 and CDR2 sequences are SNHLY and FYNNEI. The CDR3 consists of 14 residues. CDR3 in amino acids: CASRVLAGSYEQYF. Written as DNA, the CDR3 is TGTGCCAGCAGGGTACTAGCAGGATCCTACGAGCAGTACTTC.

The rearrangement uses TRBV28 and TRBJ1-2; D gene unclear. V shed 7 bases and J shed 0 bases, with 9 bases lying between them. Germline lookup yields CDR1 MDHEN and CDR2 SYDVKM. The CDR3 consists of 13 residues. The CDR3 protein is CASNQNSNYGYTF. The CDR3 bases are TGTGCCAGCAACCAGAATTCTAACTATGGCTACACCTTC.